These 13 T cell receptor beta chains came from one sample sequenced in a study of OX40 agonist ivuxolimab in advanced cancers. Using immunoSEQ multiplex PCR, the repertoire was profiled, and TCRdb retains in-frame clones only, with some absent. Here the sample spans 76,000 or so clones, 70% to 90% being singletons. The sample in question was CD4+ or CD8+ T cells sorted from blood, obtained in a trial of the OX40 agonist ivuxolimab. The source of these receptors is an adult with an advanced solid tumor such as melanoma, head and neck, liver or kidney cancer.

A few counts support this clone. The chain uses TRBV2 and TRBJ2-2; 11 positions agree with TRBD2. Germline values: CDR1 SNHLY, CDR2 FYNNEI. The CDR3 has 14 residues. V was clipped by 9 bases and J by 1 base; unmatched bases: 1. The DNA of the CDR3 is TGTGCCAGTGGACTAGCGGGGAACACCGGGGAGCTGTTTTTT. It is translated as CASGLAGNTGELFF.

This chain links TRBV12-5 with TRBJ2-7; D gene ambiguous. Germline CDR1 is LGHNT and CDR2 is FRNRAP. The CDR3 sequence is 14 residues long. Trimming left V 1 base short and J 3 bases short, with 10 bases between. CDR3 in DNA: TGTGCTAGTGGTTTGGCACCGCTATACTACGAGCAGTACTTC. It translates to CASGLAPLYYEQYF.

V is TRBV27 and J is TRBJ2-5; tentatively, D is TRBD1 or TRBD2 (5 bases each). Germline V gives CDR1 MNHEY, CDR2 SMNVEV (reference sequence). CDR3 length equals 13 residues. Trimming took off 5 bases at V and 3 bases at J, with 10 bases between the two ends. The CDR3 nucleotides read TGTGCCAGCAGTGGGACCTACGAAGAGACCCAGTACTTC. It specifies CASSGTYEETQYF.

This rearrangement joins TRBV18 to TRBJ2-5, with D perhaps TRBD1 or TRBD2 (5 bases each). This CDR3 has 16 residues. V gave up 3 bases and J gave up 5 bases, with 19 bases separating them. Germline-derived CDR1 and CDR2 are KGHSH and LQKENI. This chain's CDR3 is CASSPTWAGSGETQYF. CDR3 sequence (DNA): TGTGCCAGCTCACCCACCTGGGCGGGCTCAGGGGAGACCCAGTACTTC.

The J gene is TRBJ1-1, the V gene TRBV20-1; D call uncertain. CDR1 and CDR2 (germline): DFQATT, SNEGSKA (reference sequence). Trimming took 3 bases from V and 3 from J, leaving 5 bases between them. CDR3 length: 11 residues. CDR3 in amino acids: CSASPYTEAFF. CDR3 nucleotide sequence: TGCAGTGCTAGTCCTTACACTGAAGCTTTCTTT.

The J gene is TRBJ1-6, the V gene TRBV6-6, with TRBD1 matching over 9 bases. V gave up 6 bases and J gave up 4 bases; unmatched junction bases: 4. Germline assignment: CDR1 MNHNY and CDR2 SVGAGI (reference sequence). This CDR3 is 15 amino acids long. CDR3 loop: CASSWDREYNSPLHF. CDR3 nucleotide sequence: TGTGCCAGCAGCTGGGACAGGGAGTATAATTCACCCCTCCACTTT.

The rearrangement uses TRBV11-1 and TRBJ1-1, with 7 bases that match TRBD1. The J segment lost 0 bases and the V segment lost 4 bases, leaving 5 bases of the junction unmatched. The germline V gene encodes CDR1 SGHAT and CDR2 FQDESV (reference sequence). This CDR3 region has 15 residues. In DNA form, the CDR3 reads TGTGCCAGCAGCTCACGGACAGGCGTGAACACTGAAGCTTTCTTT. Translated, it gives CASSSRTGVNTEAFF.

V and J are TRBV2 and TRBJ1-3; no reliable D call. V dropped 5 bases and J dropped 4 bases, with 15 bases sitting between them. CDR3 length equals 15 residues. Germline CDR1 SNHLY, CDR2 FYNNEI. The CDR3 is CASSLEAGRGNTIYF. The CDR3 nucleotides are TGTGCCAGCAGTCTCGAGGCGGGAAGGGGAAACACCATATATTTT.

The CDR3 sequence is CASSVGQGNEKLFF. CDR3 nucleotides: TGTGCCAGCAGTGTGGGTCAGGGAAATGAAAAACTGTTTTTT. The chain employs TRBV2 and TRBJ1-4; maybe TRBD1 (5 bases). Per the germline V gene, CDR1 is SNHLY and CDR2 is FYNNEI. The CDR3 is 14 residues long. The V and J ends lost 4 bases and 5 bases respectively, with 11 bases between them. The full variable domain, in which reference TRBV2 and TRBJ1-4 provide the parts outside the CDR3, is EPEVTQTPSHQVTQMGQEVILRCVPISNHLYFYWYRQILGQKVEFLVSFYNNEISEKSEIFDDQFSVERPDGSNFTLKIRSTKLEDSAMYFCASSVGQGNEKLFFGSGTQLSVL.

V and J are TRBV7-3 and TRBJ1-6; D is perhaps TRBD1 (6 bases). Germline assignment: CDR1 SGHTA and CDR2 FQGTGA. Trimming pared 5 bases from V and 6 bases from J, leaving 14 bases between. This CDR3 region has 15 residues. CDR3: CASSAYGQSNSPLHF. For the CDR3, the DNA is TGTGCCAGCAGCGCCTATGGACAGAGTAATTCACCCCTCCACTTT. The whole variable domain, filled in from reference TRBV7-3 and TRBJ1-6, reads GAGVSQTPSNKVTEKGKYVELRCDPISGHTALYWYRQSLGQGPEFLIYFQGTGAADDSGLPNDRFFAVRPEGSVSTLKIQRTERGDSAVYLCASSAYGQSNSPLHFGNGTRLTVT.

Worth noting for this clone: One junction end does not reproduce the germline sequence, and a read error may be involved. The CDR3 here is CASIEVQGDSYNEQFF. The CDR3 region has the DNA TGTGCCAGCATTGAAGTTCAGGGTGATTCCTACAATGAGCAGTTCTTC. V gene TRBV6-1 combines with J gene TRBJ2-1, with D perhaps TRBD1 (5 bases). This CDR3 has 16 residues. CDR1 and CDR2 (germline): MNHNS, SASEGT.

The chain is built from TRBV19 and TRBJ1-2, with D possibly matching TRBD1 (5 bases). Germline V gives CDR1 LNHDA, CDR2 SQIVND (reference sequence). Trimming took off 4 bases at V and 8 bases at J, with 20 bases between the two ends. The CDR3 loop spans 15 amino acids. DNA for the CDR3: TGTGCCAGTAGTAATACAGGTCGCACTTCTGGGGGCTACACCTTC. Translating it yields CASSNTGRTSGGYTF.

The sample holds one count of this clone. This chain uses TRBV5-1 with TRBJ1-1, with 7 bases lining up with TRBD1. V dropped 6 bases and J dropped 0; count of bases not matched to a gene: 17. This CDR3 has 18 amino acids. Per germline, CDR1 SGHRS and CDR2 YFSETQ. CDR3 nucleotides: TGCGCCAGCACCGACGCGGGGCAGGGGGTAGGGATGAACACTGAAGCTTTCTTT. This gives the protein CASTDAGQGVGMNTEAFF.